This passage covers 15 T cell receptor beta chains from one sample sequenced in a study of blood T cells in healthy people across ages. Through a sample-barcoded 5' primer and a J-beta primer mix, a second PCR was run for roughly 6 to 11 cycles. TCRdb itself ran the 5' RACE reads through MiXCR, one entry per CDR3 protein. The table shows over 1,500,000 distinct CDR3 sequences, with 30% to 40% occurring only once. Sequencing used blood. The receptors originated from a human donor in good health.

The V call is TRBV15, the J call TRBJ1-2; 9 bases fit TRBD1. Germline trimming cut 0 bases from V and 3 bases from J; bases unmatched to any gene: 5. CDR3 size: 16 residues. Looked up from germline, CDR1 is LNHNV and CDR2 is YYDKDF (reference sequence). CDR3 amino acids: CATSRDRGQGYYGYTF. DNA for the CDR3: TGTGCCACCAGCAGAGATCGGGGACAGGGATACTATGGCTACACCTTC.

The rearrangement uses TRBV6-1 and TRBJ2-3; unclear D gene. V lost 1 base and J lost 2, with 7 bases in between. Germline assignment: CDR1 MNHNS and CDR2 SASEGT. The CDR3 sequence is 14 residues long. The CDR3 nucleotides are TGTGCCAGCAGTGAAGGGGAACACACAGATACGCAGTATTTT. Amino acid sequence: CASSEGEHTDTQYF.

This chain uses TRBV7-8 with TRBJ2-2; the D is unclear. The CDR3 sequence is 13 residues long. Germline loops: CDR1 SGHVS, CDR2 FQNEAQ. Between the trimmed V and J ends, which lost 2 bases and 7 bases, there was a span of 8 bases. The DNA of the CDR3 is TGTGCCAGCAGCTTATATATCGGCGGGGAGCTGTTTTTT. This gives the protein CASSLYIGGELFF.

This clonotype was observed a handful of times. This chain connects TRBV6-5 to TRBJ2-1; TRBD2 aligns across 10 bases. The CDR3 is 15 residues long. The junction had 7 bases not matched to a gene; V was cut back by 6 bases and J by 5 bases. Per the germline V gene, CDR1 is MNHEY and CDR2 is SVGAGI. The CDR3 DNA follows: TGTGCCAGCAGCCGGAGCGGGGGGGCCGACAATGAGCAGTTCTTC. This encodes CASSRSGGADNEQFF.

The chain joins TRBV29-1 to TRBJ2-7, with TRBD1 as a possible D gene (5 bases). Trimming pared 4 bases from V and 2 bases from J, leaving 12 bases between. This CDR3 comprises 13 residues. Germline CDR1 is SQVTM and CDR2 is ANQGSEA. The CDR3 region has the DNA TGCAGCGTTGGCCAGGGCGAAGCCTACGAGCAGTACTTC. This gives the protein CSVGQGEAYEQYF.

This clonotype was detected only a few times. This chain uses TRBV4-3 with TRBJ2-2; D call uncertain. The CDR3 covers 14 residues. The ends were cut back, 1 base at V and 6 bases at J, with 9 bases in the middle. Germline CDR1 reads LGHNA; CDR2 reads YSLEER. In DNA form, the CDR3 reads TGCGCCAGCAGCCAAGGTCAGGTCGCCGGGGAGCTGTTTTTT. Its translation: CASSQGQVAGELFF.

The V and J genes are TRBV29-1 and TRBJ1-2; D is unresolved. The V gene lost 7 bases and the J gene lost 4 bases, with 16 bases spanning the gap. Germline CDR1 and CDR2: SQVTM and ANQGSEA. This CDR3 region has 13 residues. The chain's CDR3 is CSASDGRGYGYTF. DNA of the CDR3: TGCAGCGCATCGGACGGGCGAGGCTATGGCTACACCTTC.

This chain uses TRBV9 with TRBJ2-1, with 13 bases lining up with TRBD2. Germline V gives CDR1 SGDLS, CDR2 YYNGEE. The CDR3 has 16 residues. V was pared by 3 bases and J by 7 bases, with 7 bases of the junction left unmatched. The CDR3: CASSGTTSGGWNEQFF. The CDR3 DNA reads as TGTGCCAGCAGCGGAACGACTAGCGGGGGGTGGAATGAGCAGTTCTTC.

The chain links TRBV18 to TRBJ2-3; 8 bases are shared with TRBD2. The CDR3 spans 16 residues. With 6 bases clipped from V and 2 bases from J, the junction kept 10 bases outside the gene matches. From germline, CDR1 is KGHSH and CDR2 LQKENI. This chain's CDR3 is CASSRERGRNTDTQYF. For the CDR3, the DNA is TGTGCCAGCTCCCGTGAGCGGGGGAGAAACACAGATACGCAGTATTTT.

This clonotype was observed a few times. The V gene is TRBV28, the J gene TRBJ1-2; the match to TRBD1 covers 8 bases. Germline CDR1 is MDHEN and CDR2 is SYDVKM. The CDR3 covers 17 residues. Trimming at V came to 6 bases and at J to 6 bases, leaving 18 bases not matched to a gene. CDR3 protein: CASRPITTGERLDGYTF. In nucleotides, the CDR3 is TGTGCCAGCAGGCCTATAACGACAGGGGAAAGATTAGATGGCTACACCTTC.

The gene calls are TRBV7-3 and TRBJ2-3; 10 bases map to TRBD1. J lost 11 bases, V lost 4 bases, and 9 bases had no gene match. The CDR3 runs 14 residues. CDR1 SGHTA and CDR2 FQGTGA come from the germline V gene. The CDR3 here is CASSSGTGEFRQYF. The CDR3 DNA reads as TGTGCCAGCAGCTCCGGGACAGGGGAATTTCGGCAGTATTTT.

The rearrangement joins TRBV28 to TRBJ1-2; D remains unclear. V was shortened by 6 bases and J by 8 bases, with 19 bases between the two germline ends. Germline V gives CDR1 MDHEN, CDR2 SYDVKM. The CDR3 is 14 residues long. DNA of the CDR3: TGTGCCAGCAGCCCAGACCTTCAGGTGCGCGGCTACACCTTC. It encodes CASSPDLQVRGYTF.

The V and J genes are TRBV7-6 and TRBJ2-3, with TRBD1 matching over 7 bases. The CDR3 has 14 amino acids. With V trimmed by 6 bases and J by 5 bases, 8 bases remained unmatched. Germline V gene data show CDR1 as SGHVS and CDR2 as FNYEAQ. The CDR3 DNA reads TGTGCCAGCAGTAATACAGGGGCCCTAGATACGCAGTATTTT. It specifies CASSNTGALDTQYF.

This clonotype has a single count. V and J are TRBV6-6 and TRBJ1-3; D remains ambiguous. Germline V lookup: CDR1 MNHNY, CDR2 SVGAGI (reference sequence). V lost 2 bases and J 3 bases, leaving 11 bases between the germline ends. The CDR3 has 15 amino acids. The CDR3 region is CASSYPRSGGNTIYF. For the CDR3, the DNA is TGTGCCAGCAGTTACCCAAGATCGGGTGGAAACACCATATATTTT.

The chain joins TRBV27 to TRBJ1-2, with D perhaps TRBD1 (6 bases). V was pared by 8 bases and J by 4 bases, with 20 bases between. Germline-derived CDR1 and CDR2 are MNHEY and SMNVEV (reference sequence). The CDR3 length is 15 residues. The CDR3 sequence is CASGPVRGASYGYTF. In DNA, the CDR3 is TGTGCCAGCGGACCTGTAAGGGGGGCGAGCTATGGCTACACCTTC.